This T cell receptor beta chain was obtained from a study of blood T cell repertoires in COVID-19. The germline V and J ends were trimmed by 0 bases and 2 bases, with 14 bases remaining between them. The CDR3 has 17 residues. The germline V gene encodes CDR1 LNHNV and CDR2 YYDKDF (reference sequence). Original processing methods: Researchers report that nucleated cell counts were estimated from reference gene primer amplification. Sequencing used immunoSEQ multiplex PCR; TCRdb keeps in-frame clones, though not all of them. The V and J calls and clone size come from that table; D and trimming were worked out from the DNA. Of some 200,000 clones detected, 70% to 90% appear once; the ten largest clones hold around a fifth.

This receptor was identified in a man aged 60 to 69 with active or convalescent COVID-19. The chain combines TRBV15 with TRBJ2-1; TRBD2 might be the D (7 bases). Material for sequencing was peripheral blood. This CDR3 is CATSRDLLRGPYNEQFF. The CDR3 DNA follows: TGTGCCACCAGCAGAGATCTTCTGCGGGGGCCCTACAATGAGCAGTTCTTC.